The 25 T cell receptor beta chains below were found in one sample sequenced in a study of PD-L1 blockade in urothelial cancer. Repertoires were generated with immunoSEQ multiplex PCR, while TCRdb's copy carries only in-frame clones and drops some. The sample has 38,000 or so clones, around 83% seen once. Sequenced material: PBMCs, taken around atezolizumab (anti-PD-L1) treatment. All receptors come from a man aged 55 to 69 with urothelial cancer.

This clone was observed a single time. The J gene is TRBJ2-3, the V gene TRBV19, with 7 bases identical to TRBD2. From germline, CDR1 is LNHDA and CDR2 SQIVND (reference sequence). The V segment lost 7 bases and the J segment 5 bases; nucleotides outside the gene matches: 6. There are 13 residues in the CDR3. The CDR3 protein is CASTSGLLDTQYF. The CDR3 DNA reads as TGTGCCAGTACCTCGGGACTATTAGATACGCAGTATTTT.

This rearrangement joins TRBV11-2 to TRBJ2-3; TRBD2 agrees at 7 bases. The CDR3 runs 16 residues. V trimming: 1 base; J trimming: 0 bases; junction bases outside the gene matches: 4. CDR1 is SGHAT, CDR2 FQNNGV, per germline. CDR3 sequence reads: CASSLGGGSSTDTQYF. CDR3 bases: TGTGCCAGCAGCTTAGGGGGAGGGTCGAGCACAGATACGCAGTATTTT.

This clone was recorded a few times. The V and J genes are TRBV5-1 and TRBJ2-1; TRBD2 matches 7 bases. The CDR3 has 16 amino acids. Germline V lookup: CDR1 SGHRS, CDR2 YFSETQ. V lost 0 bases to trimming and J lost 5 bases; unmatched junction nucleotides: 8. In DNA, the CDR3 is TGCGCCAGCAGCTTGGGCCTTCGCGGGGGAAACAATGAGCAGTTCTTC. Translated: CASSLGLRGGNNEQFF.

The chain employs TRBV5-6 and TRBJ1-2; 9 bases are shared with TRBD1. V gave up 3 bases and J gave up 3 bases; unmatched junction bases: 3. CDR3 size: 14 residues. Germline V lookup: CDR1 SGHDT, CDR2 YYEEEE. CDR3 protein: CASSYRDRDYGYTF. CDR3 DNA sequence: TGTGCCAGCAGCTACCGGGACAGGGACTATGGCTACACCTTC.

The J gene is TRBJ2-3, the V gene TRBV28; D may be TRBD2 (5 bases). With 3 bases removed from V and 0 bases from J, the gap between germline ends came to 10 bases. The CDR3 length is 15 residues. Germline V gene sequence: CDR1 MDHEN, CDR2 SYDVKM. This CDR3 reads CASSFLAASTDTQYF. CDR3 nucleotide sequence: TGTGCCAGCAGTTTCCTAGCTGCTAGCACAGATACGCAGTATTTT.

The chain combines TRBV7-2 with TRBJ2-7; D not resolved. The CDR3 contains 14 residues. V lost 4 bases and J 0 bases, leaving 10 bases between the germline ends. CDR1 is SGHTA and CDR2 is FQGNSA in the germline V gene. This chain's CDR3 is CASSSHYTSYEQYF. The CDR3, as DNA: TGTGCCAGCAGCTCCCACTACACCTCCTACGAGCAGTACTTC.

V gene TRBV7-2 combines with J gene TRBJ1-5, with D perhaps TRBD1 (6 bases). Trimming cost V 5 bases and J 0 bases, with 14 bases left between them. The CDR3 consists of 16 residues. Germline V gives CDR1 SGHTA, CDR2 FQGNSA. The CDR3 loop is CASSAVGQPSNQPQHF. The CDR3 nucleotides read TGTGCCAGCAGCGCGGTAGGACAGCCTAGCAATCAGCCCCAGCATTTT.

The chain links TRBV27 to TRBJ2-7; TRBD2 agrees at 11 bases. This CDR3 contains 15 residues. From germline, CDR1 is MNHEY and CDR2 SMNVEV (reference sequence). V lost 5 bases, J lost 2 bases, and 5 bases stayed unmatched. DNA of the CDR3: TGTGCCAGCAGTACCTTAGCGGGAGGGCCCTACGAGCAGTACTTC. Protein product: CASSTLAGGPYEQYF.

V usage is TRBV28 and J usage is TRBJ2-5, with 8 bases matching TRBD2. Germline CDR1 is MDHEN and CDR2 is SYDVKM. This CDR3 is built from 15 residues. J gave up 5 bases and V 5 bases, and 10 bases lay outside the gene matches. This CDR3 reads CASSPTGLARETQYF. CDR3 nucleotides: TGTGCCAGCAGTCCCACCGGACTAGCCCGGGAGACCCAGTACTTC. The entire variable domain, with the rest obtained from reference TRBV28 and TRBJ2-5, is as follows: DVKVTQSSRYLVKRTGEKVFLECVQDMDHENMFWYRQDPGLGLRLIYFSYDVKMKEKGDIPEGYSVSREKKERFSLILESASTNQTSMYLCASSPTGLARETQYFGPGTRLLVL.

For the CDR3, the DNA is TGTGCCATCAGTGCCGGGCGGGCTAGCGGGGGGGCCCAGAATGAGCAGTTCTTC. This sequence encodes CAISAGRASGGAQNEQFF. The rearrangement links TRBV10-3 to TRBJ2-1, with 12 bases that match TRBD2. This CDR3 comprises 18 residues. Germline CDR1 reads ENHRY; CDR2 reads SYGVKD. V shed 4 bases and J 7 bases; nucleotides not matched to a gene: 14.

The chain combines TRBV5-1 with TRBJ1-5, with D possibly TRBD1 on 5 matching bases. This CDR3 has 15 amino acids. Looked up from germline, CDR1 is SGHRS and CDR2 is YFSETQ. Deletions cut 4 bases from V and 1 base from J, with 12 bases between. Here the CDR3 reads CASSLGGDSNQPQHF. CDR3 in DNA: TGCGCCAGCAGCCTGGGGGGGGACAGCAATCAGCCCCAGCATTTT. Filled out from reference TRBV5-1 and TRBJ1-5, the complete variable domain reads KAGVTQTPRYLIKTRGQQVTLSCSPISGHRSVSWYQQTPGQGLQFLFEYFSETQRNKGNFPGRFSGRQFSNSRSEMNVSTLELGDSALYLCASSLGGDSNQPQHFGDGTRLSIL.

The chain employs TRBV28 and TRBJ1-2; D unclear. V was cut by 6 bases and J by 0 bases, with 11 bases left in between. The length of the CDR3 is 14 residues. Germline lookup yields CDR1 MDHEN and CDR2 SYDVKM. CDR3: CASSPHLANYGYTF. The CDR3 nucleotides are TGTGCCAGCAGCCCCCACTTAGCTAACTATGGCTACACCTTC.

CDR3 DNA: TGTGCCAGCAGCTTTACAGGGGTCCGCTCCTACGAGCAGTACTTC. This encodes CASSFTGVRSYEQYF. The J gene is TRBJ2-7, the V gene TRBV7-9, with TRBD1 matching 7 bases. Germline V gene sequence: CDR1 SEHNR, CDR2 FQNEAQ (reference sequence). This CDR3 is 15 amino acids long. Losses at the gene ends were 3 bases for V and 0 bases for J; bases not matched to a gene: 5. Full variable domain (remainder filled in from reference TRBV7-9 and TRBJ2-7): DTGVSQNPRHKITKRGQNVTFRCDPISEHNRLYWYRQTLGQGPEFLTYFQNEAQLEKSRLLSDRFSAERPKGSFSTLEIQRTEQGDSAMYLCASSFTGVRSYEQYFGPGTRLTVT.

V and J are TRBV15 and TRBJ2-5, with TRBD1 identical over 8 bases. In germline, CDR1 is LNHNV, CDR2 YYDKDF (reference sequence). Unmatched junction bases numbered 5, after V lost 6 bases and J lost 5 bases. This CDR3 region has 13 residues. CDR3 coding DNA: TGTGCCACCAGAATAACAGGGGGGGAGACCCAGTACTTC. The encoded protein is CATRITGGETQYF.

This chain uses TRBV5-4 with TRBJ1-1; 7 nucleotides align to TRBD1. The germline gives CDR1 SGHNT, CDR2 YYREEE (reference sequence). CDR3 length: 14 amino acids. The J segment lost 1 base and the V segment lost 5 bases, leaving 5 bases of the junction unmatched. DNA of the CDR3: TGTGCCAGCAGACCTGACAGGGCGAACACTGAAGCTTTCTTT. Encoded protein: CASRPDRANTEAFF.

This chain links TRBV5-1 with TRBJ2-7; TRBD1 matches 11 bases. The CDR3 sequence is 17 residues long. J lost 2 bases, V lost 0 bases, and 7 bases had no gene match. The germline CDR1 and CDR2 sequences are SGHRS and YFSETQ. CDR3 residues: CASSLDFPGQGAYEQYF. For the CDR3, the DNA is TGCGCCAGCAGCTTGGATTTCCCGGGACAGGGGGCCTACGAGCAGTACTTC.

This clone came up once. The chain couples TRBV4-1 to TRBJ1-2; tentative D call: TRBD1 (6 bases). Germline CDR1 reads MGHRA; CDR2 reads YSYEKL. The CDR3 has 14 amino acids. Trimming shortened V by 1 base and J by 8 bases, and 14 bases separated the two germline ends. CDR3 protein: CASSQVGQGKGYTF. The CDR3 DNA reads TGCGCCAGCAGCCAAGTCGGGCAGGGGAAAGGCTACACCTTC.

This clone was observed a handful of times. This chain uses TRBV2 with TRBJ1-1; 8 bases line up with TRBD1. After removal of 10 bases from V and 6 bases from J, the junction contained 7 bases not matched to a gene. This CDR3 spans 12 amino acids. Germline CDR1 reads SNHLY; CDR2 reads FYNNEI. For the CDR3, the DNA is TGTGCCACCGGACAGGGAAAGGCTGAAGCTTTCTTT. This gives the protein CATGQGKAEAFF. Based on the CDR3 plus reference TRBV2 and TRBJ1-1, the full variable domain is EPEVTQTPSHQVTQMGQEVILRCVPISNHLYFYWYRQILGQKVEFLVSFYNNEISEKSEIFDDQFSVERPDGSNFTLKIRSTKLEDSAMYFCATGQGKAEAFFGQGTRLTVV.

As to this clone: Other DNA sequences in the same sample also yield this CDR3. The chain employs TRBV6-1 and TRBJ1-5; the D gene is possibly TRBD1 (5 bases). Trimming shortened V by 3 bases and J by 2 bases, and 11 bases separated the two germline ends. The germline V gene has CDR1 MNHNS and CDR2 SASEGT. This CDR3 contains 15 residues. The CDR3 region has the DNA TGTGCCAGCAGTGAGGCAGGGCGCGGCAATCAGCCCCAGCATTTT. Translated: CASSEAGRGNQPQHF.

The V call is TRBV9, the J call TRBJ2-7, with D tentatively TRBD1 (6 bases). The CDR3 extends over 13 amino acids. Germline assignment: CDR1 SGDLS and CDR2 YYNGEE. V lost 0 bases and J 5 bases, leaving 9 bases between the germline ends. The CDR3 loop is CASSVVAGDEQYF. CDR3 DNA sequence: TGTGCCAGCAGCGTAGTGGCAGGGGACGAGCAGTACTTC.

The chain recombines TRBV28 with TRBJ1-1, with TRBD1 as a possible D gene (6 bases). Germline CDR1 is MDHEN and CDR2 is SYDVKM. CDR3 length: 14 residues. V lost 10 bases to trimming and J lost 0 bases, with 15 bases between them. The CDR3 nucleotides read TGTGCCACTCGACGGGGGGCCTTGAACACTGAAGCTTTCTTT. Translating it yields CATRRGALNTEAFF.

The chain combines TRBV5-4 with TRBJ1-2, with D unresolved. The ends were cut back, 0 bases at V and 4 bases at J, with 19 bases in the middle. The germline CDR1 and CDR2 sequences are SGHNT and YYREEE (reference sequence). This CDR3 contains 17 residues. CDR3 amino acids: CASSLASSGSAPYGYTF. CDR3 bases: TGTGCCAGCAGCTTGGCTTCTTCGGGGTCAGCCCCCTATGGCTACACCTTC.

This chain links TRBV19 with TRBJ1-5; 8 positions agree with TRBD1. Germline CDR1 LNHDA, CDR2 SQIVND (reference sequence). V gave up 3 bases and J gave up 9 bases; unmatched junction bases: 13. The CDR3 covers 16 residues. The CDR3 coding sequence is TGTGCCAGTAGTATCCCGACAGGGGACCCCTCTCGGCCCCAGCATTTT. This encodes CASSIPTGDPSRPQHF.

The V gene is TRBV7-2, the J gene TRBJ2-1; 13 bases line up with TRBD2. The CDR3 runs 18 residues. V lost 5 bases and J lost 5; bases outside the gene matches: 12. The germline CDR1 and CDR2 sequences are SGHTA and FQGNSA. The CDR3 protein is CASSEQPPGLAGNNEQFF. The CDR3 DNA sequence: TGTGCCAGCAGCGAGCAACCACCGGGACTAGCGGGAAACAATGAGCAGTTCTTC.

This clone came up once. The chain uses TRBV19 and TRBJ2-5; D is undetermined. The CDR3 consists of 14 residues. Germline CDR1 LNHDA, CDR2 SQIVND (reference sequence). Trimming removed 5 bases from V and 4 bases from J, with 14 bases in between. The CDR3 spells CASSREWSRETQYF. DNA for the CDR3: TGTGCCAGTAGTCGAGAATGGTCTAGAGAGACCCAGTACTTC. Filled out from reference TRBV19 and TRBJ2-5, the complete variable domain reads DGGITQSPKYLFRKEGQNVTLSCEQNLNHDAMYWYRQDPGQGLRLIYYSQIVNDFQKGDIAEGYSVSREKKESFPLTVTSAQKNPTAFYLCASSREWSRETQYFGPGTRLLVL.